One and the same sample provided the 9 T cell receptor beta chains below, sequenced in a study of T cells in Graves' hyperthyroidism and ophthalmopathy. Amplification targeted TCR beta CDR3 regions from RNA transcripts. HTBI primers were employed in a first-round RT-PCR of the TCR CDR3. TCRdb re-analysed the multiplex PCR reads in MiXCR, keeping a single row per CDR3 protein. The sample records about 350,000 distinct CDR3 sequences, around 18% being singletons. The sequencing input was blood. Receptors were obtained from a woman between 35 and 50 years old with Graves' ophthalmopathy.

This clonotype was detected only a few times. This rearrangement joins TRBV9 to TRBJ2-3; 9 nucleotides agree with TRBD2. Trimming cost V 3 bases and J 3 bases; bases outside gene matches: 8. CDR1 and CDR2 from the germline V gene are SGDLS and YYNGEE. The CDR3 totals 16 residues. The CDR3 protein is CASSALGGGGTDTQYF. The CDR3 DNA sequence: TGTGCCAGCAGCGCCCTGGGCGGGGGGGGGACAGATACGCAGTATTTT.

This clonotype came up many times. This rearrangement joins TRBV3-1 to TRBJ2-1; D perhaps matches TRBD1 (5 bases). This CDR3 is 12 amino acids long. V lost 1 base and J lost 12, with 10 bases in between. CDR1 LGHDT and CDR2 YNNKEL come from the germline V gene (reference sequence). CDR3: CASSQGRGRQFF. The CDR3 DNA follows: TGTGCCAGCAGCCAAGGAAGGGGTAGGCAGTTCTTC.

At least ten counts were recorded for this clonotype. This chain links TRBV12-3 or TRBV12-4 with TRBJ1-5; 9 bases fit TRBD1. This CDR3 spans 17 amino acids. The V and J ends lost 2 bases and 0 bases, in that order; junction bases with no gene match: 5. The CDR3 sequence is CASSLTGTGFSNQPQHF. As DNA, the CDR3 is TGTGCCAGCAGTTTAACCGGGACAGGGTTTAGCAATCAGCCCCAGCATTTT.

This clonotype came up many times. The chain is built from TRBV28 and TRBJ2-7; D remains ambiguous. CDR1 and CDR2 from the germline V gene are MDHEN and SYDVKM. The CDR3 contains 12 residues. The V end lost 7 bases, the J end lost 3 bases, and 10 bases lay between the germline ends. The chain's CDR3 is CASTPSGYEQYF. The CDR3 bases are TGTGCCAGCACCCCGAGTGGCTACGAGCAGTACTTC. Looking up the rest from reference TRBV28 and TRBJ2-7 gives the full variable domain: DVKVTQSSRYLVKRTGEKVFLECVQDMDHENMFWYRQDPGLGLRLIYFSYDVKMKEKGDIPEGYSVSREKKERFSLILESASTNQTSMYLCASTPSGYEQYFGPGTRLTVT.

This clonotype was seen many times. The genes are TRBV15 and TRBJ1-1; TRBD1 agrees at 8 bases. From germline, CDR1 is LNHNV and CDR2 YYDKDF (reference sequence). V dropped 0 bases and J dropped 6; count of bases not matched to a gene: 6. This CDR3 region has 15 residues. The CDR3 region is CATSRDLDREAEAFF. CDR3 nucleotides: TGTGCCACCAGCAGAGACCTGGACAGGGAAGCTGAAGCTTTCTTT. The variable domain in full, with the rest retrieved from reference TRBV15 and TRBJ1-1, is DAMVIQNPRYQVTQFGKPVTLSCSQTLNHNVMYWYQQKSSQAPKLLFHYYDKDFNNEADTPDNFQSRRPNTSFCFLDIRSPGLGDTAMYLCATSRDLDREAEAFFGQGTRLTVV.

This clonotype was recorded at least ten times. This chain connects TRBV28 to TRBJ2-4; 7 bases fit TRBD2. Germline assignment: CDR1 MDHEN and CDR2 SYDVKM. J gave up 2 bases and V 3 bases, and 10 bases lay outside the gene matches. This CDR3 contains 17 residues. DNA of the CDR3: TGTGCCAGCAGTTTTGTTGTTCTTAGCGGGTCCAAAAACATTCAGTACTTC. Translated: CASSFVVLSGSKNIQYF.

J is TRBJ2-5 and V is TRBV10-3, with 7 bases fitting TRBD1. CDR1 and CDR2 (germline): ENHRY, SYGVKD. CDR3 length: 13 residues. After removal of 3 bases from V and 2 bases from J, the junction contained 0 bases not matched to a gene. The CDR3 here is CAISDRGQETQYF. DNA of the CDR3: TGTGCCATCAGTGACAGGGGGCAAGAGACCCAGTACTTC.

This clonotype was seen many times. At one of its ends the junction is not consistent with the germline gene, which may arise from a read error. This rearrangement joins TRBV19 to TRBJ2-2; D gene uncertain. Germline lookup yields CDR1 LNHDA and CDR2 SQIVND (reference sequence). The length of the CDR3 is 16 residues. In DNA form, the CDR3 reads TGTGCCAGTAGTAACCCGGGTGAGTCGGCGACCGGAGAGCTGTTTTTT. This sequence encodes CASSNPGESATGELFF.

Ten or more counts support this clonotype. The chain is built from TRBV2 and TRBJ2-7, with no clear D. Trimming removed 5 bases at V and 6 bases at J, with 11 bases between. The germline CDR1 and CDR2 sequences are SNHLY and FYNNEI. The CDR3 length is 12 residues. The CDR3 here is CASSLRLGEQYF. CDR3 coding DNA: TGTGCCAGCAGTTTAAGATTGGGCGAGCAGTACTTC.